The 8 T cell receptor beta chains given below trace back to one sample, sequenced in a study of T-cell reconstitution after alpha-beta-depleted transplantation in children. Preparing the TCRbeta library involved the use of unique molecular identifiers. TCRdb recomputed calls from the PCR reads with MiXCR, one row per CDR3 protein. The top ten hold approximately 2.3% of the sample, which has hundreds of thousands of distinct CDR3 sequences, 32% seen once. The sequences come from PBMCs from the stem cell graft donor, collected from the stem cell graft. These receptors were taken from a human donor who donated a stem cell graft to a child with aplastic anemia.

The sample holds many counts of this clonotype. The chain links TRBV5-5 to TRBJ1-6; TRBD1 is a possible D gene (5 bases). Trimming removed 0 bases at V and 5 bases at J, with 12 bases between. Germline V gene sequence: CDR1 SGHKS, CDR2 YYEKEE (reference sequence). The CDR3 runs 16 residues. CDR3 residues: CASSLAGDGNNSPLHF. In DNA form, the CDR3 reads TGTGCCAGCAGCTTGGCCGGGGACGGAAATAATTCACCCCTCCACTTT. Combining the CDR3 with reference TRBV5-5 and TRBJ1-6 gives the whole variable domain DAGVTQSPTHLIKTRGQQVTLRCSPISGHKSVSWYQQVLGQGPQFIFQYYEKEERGRGNFPDRFSARQFPNYSSELNVNALLLGDSALYLCASSLAGDGNNSPLHFGNGTRLTVT.

This chain joins TRBV5-1 and TRBJ2-5; D not certain. Trimming left V 0 bases short and J 0 bases short, with 9 bases between. The germline CDR1 and CDR2 sequences are SGHRS and YFSETQ. The CDR3 loop spans 15 amino acids. This CDR3 reads CASSLVGQDQETQYF. In DNA, the CDR3 is TGCGCCAGCAGCTTGGTCGGCCAGGACCAAGAGACCCAGTACTTC. The full variable domain, its missing parts supplied by reference TRBV5-1 and TRBJ2-5, is KAGVTQTPRYLIKTRGQQVTLSCSPISGHRSVSWYQQTPGQGLQFLFEYFSETQRNKGNFPGRFSGRQFSNSRSEMNVSTLELGDSALYLCASSLVGQDQETQYFGPGTRLLVL.

The chain carries TRBV20-1 and TRBJ1-2, with 9 bases that match TRBD1. Trimming removed 4 bases from V and 6 bases from J; junction bases left unmatched: 9. The germline V gene encodes CDR1 DFQATT and CDR2 SNEGSKA (reference sequence). This CDR3 is built from 14 residues. The CDR3 DNA reads TGCAGTGCTATGACAGGGGGATCGTACGATGGCTACACCTTC. This translates into CSAMTGGSYDGYTF.

This clonotype was recorded a few times. The J gene is TRBJ2-7, the V gene TRBV30; D possibly uses TRBD1 or TRBD2 (5 bases each). The CDR3 consists of 13 residues. Per germline, CDR1 GTSNPN and CDR2 SVGIG (reference sequence). Trimming removed 2 bases at V and 2 bases at J, with 10 bases between. CDR3 sequence (DNA): TGTGCCTGGAGTATGGGGGTGGCCTACGAGCAGTACTTC. This gives the protein CAWSMGVAYEQYF.

This clonotype was detected only a few times. This chain joins TRBV20-1 and TRBJ1-1; TRBD1 might be the D (6 bases). The CDR3 spans 13 residues. The V end lost 1 base, the J end lost 3 bases, and 9 bases lay between the germline ends. Germline V gives CDR1 DFQATT, CDR2 SNEGSKA (reference sequence). Here the CDR3 reads CSARVGQHTEAFF. The CDR3, as DNA: TGCAGTGCTAGAGTCGGACAGCACACTGAAGCTTTCTTT.

The V call is TRBV3-1, the J call TRBJ2-2; D uncertain. Trimming stripped 5 bases from V and 0 bases from J, with 7 bases between. The CDR3 length is 14 residues. CDR1 is LGHDT, CDR2 YNNKEL, per germline (reference sequence). The CDR3 loop reads CASSVRSNTGELFF. CDR3 DNA: TGTGCCAGCAGCGTCCGATCGAACACCGGGGAGCTGTTTTTT.

This chain uses TRBV24-1 with TRBJ2-3; 11 positions match TRBD1. Germline V CDR1 and CDR2: KGHDR, SFDVKD. The length of the CDR3 is 12 residues. V was pared by 9 bases and J by 6 bases, with 1 base of the junction left unmatched. The CDR3 reads CATGQGADTQYF. The CDR3 DNA reads as TGTGCCACCGGACAGGGGGCGGATACGCAGTATTTT.

There are a few counts of this clonotype. This chain uses TRBV20-1 with TRBJ2-7, with 10 positions matching TRBD2. The V segment lost 3 bases and the J segment 3 bases; nucleotides outside the gene matches: 14. The CDR3 is 17 amino acids. CDR1 is DFQATT and CDR2 is SNEGSKA in the germline V gene (reference sequence). CDR3 DNA sequence: TGCAGTGCTAGCCCCCTCGGTAGCGGGAGGCCCCACTACGAGCAGTACTTC. It is translated as CSASPLGSGRPHYEQYF.